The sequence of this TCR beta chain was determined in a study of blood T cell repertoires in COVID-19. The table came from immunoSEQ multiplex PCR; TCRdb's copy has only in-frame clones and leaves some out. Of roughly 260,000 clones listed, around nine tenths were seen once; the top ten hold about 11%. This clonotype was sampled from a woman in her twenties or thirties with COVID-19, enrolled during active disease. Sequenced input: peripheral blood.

The CDR3 sequence: CASQYRVSYEQYF. In DNA form, the CDR3 reads TGTGCCAGCCAGTACAGGGTTTCCTACGAGCAGTACTTC. The rearrangement joins TRBV6-5 to TRBJ2-7; tentatively, D is TRBD1 (6 bases). The ends were cut back, 8 bases at V and 1 base at J, with 12 bases in the middle. This CDR3 contains 13 residues. The germline gives CDR1 MNHEY, CDR2 SVGAGI.